One TCR beta chain is described in this entry. This sample is drawn from a study of cytomegalovirus exposure and HLA in healthy donors. Trimming removed 4 bases from V and 4 bases from J, with 7 bases in between. Germline V gives CDR1 SGHDT, CDR2 YYEEEE. The CDR3 is 12 residues long. Profiled with immunoSEQ multiplex PCR; TCRdb holds only in-frame clones, not every one. The sample consists of 150,000 to 200,000 clones, about 89% of them appearing once. Material: PBMCs. The clonotype was recovered from a man between 25 and 39 years old in good health and CMV-seropositive. The chain combines TRBV5-6 with TRBJ2-3; D is possibly TRBD2 (6 bases). CDR3: CASSRRADTQYF. The CDR3 DNA reads TGTGCCAGCAGCCGGAGGGCAGATACGCAGTATTTT.